This T cell receptor beta chain was obtained from a study of T cells in Graves' hyperthyroidism and ophthalmopathy. This clonotype was seen at least ten times. This CDR3 spans 18 amino acids. Germline values: CDR1 DFQATT, CDR2 SNEGSKA (reference sequence). Trimming removed 0 bases from V and 3 bases from J; junction bases left unmatched: 12. TCR beta CDR3 region amplification was performed from RNA transcripts. TCR CDR3 regions were first amplified by RT-PCR with HTBI primers. Each CDR3 protein gets one entry after TCRdb re-called the multiplex PCR reads with MiXCR. The sample has approximately 380,000 distinct CDR3 sequences, less than 20% seen once.

Sequenced: blood. The receptor's source is a man between 18 and 29 years old with Graves' ophthalmopathy. The chain joins TRBV20-1 to TRBJ2-3; 10 bases match TRBD2. CDR3 bases: TGCAGTGCTAGAGATAGGAGGAGCGGGGGGGCCCTGACAGATACGCAGTATTTT. Residues: CSARDRRSGGALTDTQYF.